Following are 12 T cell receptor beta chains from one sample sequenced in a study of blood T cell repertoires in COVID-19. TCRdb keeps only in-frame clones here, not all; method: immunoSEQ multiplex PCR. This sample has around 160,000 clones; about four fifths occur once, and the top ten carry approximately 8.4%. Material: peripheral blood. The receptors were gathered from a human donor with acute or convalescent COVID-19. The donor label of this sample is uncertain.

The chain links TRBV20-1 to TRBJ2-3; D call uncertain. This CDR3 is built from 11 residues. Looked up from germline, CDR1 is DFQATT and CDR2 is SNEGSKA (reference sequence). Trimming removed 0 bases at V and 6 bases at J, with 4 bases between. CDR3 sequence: CSARDEDTQYF. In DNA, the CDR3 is TGCAGTGCTAGAGATGAGGATACGCAGTATTTT.

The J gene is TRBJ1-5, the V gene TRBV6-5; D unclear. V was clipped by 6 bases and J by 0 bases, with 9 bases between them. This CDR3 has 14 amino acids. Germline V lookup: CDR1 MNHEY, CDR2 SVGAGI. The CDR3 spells CASRNRYSNQPQHF. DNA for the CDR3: TGTGCCAGCAGAAACAGATATAGCAATCAGCCCCAGCATTTT.

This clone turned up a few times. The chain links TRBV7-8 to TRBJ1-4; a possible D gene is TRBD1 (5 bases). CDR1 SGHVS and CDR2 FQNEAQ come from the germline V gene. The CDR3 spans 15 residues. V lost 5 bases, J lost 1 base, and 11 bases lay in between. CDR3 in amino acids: CASSVLGRTNEKLFF. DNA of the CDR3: TGTGCCAGCAGCGTTCTGGGGCGAACTAATGAAAAACTGTTTTTT.

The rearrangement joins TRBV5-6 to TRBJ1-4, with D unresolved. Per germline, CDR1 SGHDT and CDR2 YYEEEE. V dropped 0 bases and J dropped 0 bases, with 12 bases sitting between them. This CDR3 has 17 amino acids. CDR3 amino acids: CASSLARLAATNEKLFF. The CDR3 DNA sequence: TGTGCCAGCAGCTTGGCCCGGTTAGCGGCAACTAATGAAAAACTGTTTTTT. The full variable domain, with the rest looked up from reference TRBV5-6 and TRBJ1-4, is DAGVTQSPTHLIKTRGQQVTLRCSPKSGHDTVSWYQQALGQGPQFIFQYYEEEERQRGNFPDRFSGHQFPNYSSELNVNALLLGDSALYLCASSLARLAATNEKLFFGSGTQLSVL.

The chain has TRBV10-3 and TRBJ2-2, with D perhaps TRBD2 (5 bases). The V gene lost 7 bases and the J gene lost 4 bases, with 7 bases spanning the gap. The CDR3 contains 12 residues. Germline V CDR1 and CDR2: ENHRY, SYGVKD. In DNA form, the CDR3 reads TGTGCCATCAAGGACTCCACCGGGGAGCTGTTTTTT. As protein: CAIKDSTGELFF.

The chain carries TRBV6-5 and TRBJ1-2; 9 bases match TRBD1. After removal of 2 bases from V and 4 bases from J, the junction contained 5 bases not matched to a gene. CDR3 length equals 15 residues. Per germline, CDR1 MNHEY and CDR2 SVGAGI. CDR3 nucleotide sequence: TGTGCCAGCAGTTACGGGACAGGGTCTGGCTATGGCTACACCTTC. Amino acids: CASSYGTGSGYGYTF.

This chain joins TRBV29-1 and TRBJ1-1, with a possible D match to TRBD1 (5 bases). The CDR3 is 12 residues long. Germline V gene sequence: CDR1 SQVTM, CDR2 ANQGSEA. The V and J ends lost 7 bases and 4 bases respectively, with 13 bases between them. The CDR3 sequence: CSATRGSTEAFF. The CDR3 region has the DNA TGCAGCGCCACCCGGGGGTCCACTGAAGCTTTCTTT. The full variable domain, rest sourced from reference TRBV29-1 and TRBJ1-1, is SAVISQKPSRDICQRGTSLTIQCQVDSQVTMMFWYRQQPGQSLTLIATANQGSEATYESGFVIDKFPISRPNLTFSTLTVSNMSPEDSSIYLCSATRGSTEAFFGQGTRLTVV.

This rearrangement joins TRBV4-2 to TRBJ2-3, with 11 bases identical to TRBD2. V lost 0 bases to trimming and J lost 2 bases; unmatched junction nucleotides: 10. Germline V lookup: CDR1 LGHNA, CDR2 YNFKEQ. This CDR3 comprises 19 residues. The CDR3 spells CASSQDLASGGRVTDTQYF. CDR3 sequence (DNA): TGTGCCAGCAGCCAAGATTTGGCTAGCGGGGGGCGGGTCACAGATACGCAGTATTTT.

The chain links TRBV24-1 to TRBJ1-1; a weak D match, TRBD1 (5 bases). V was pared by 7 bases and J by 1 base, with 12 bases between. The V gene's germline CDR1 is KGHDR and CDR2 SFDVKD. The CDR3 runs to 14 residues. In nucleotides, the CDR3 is TGTGCCACCAGCCCATCGGGGGGGAACACTGAAGCTTTCTTT. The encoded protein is CATSPSGGNTEAFF.

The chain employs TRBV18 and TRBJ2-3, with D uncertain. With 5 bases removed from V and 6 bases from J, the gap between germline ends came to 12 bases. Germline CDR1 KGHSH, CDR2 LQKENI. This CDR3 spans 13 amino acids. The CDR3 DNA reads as TGTGCCAGCTCAGTTGCGCATTGGGATACGCAGTATTTT. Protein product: CASSVAHWDTQYF.

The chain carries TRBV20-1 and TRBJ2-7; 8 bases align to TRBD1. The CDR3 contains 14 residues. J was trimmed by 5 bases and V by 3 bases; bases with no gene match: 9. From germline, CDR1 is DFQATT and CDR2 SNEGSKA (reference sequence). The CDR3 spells CSASAPDRANEQYF. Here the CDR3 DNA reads TGCAGTGCTAGTGCCCCGGACAGGGCGAACGAGCAGTACTTC.

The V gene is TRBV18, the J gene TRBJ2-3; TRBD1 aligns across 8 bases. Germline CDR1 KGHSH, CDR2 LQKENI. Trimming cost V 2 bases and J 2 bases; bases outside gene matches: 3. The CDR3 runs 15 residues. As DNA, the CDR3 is TGTGCCAGCTCACCAACAGGGGGTCTCACAGATACGCAGTATTTT. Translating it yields CASSPTGGLTDTQYF.